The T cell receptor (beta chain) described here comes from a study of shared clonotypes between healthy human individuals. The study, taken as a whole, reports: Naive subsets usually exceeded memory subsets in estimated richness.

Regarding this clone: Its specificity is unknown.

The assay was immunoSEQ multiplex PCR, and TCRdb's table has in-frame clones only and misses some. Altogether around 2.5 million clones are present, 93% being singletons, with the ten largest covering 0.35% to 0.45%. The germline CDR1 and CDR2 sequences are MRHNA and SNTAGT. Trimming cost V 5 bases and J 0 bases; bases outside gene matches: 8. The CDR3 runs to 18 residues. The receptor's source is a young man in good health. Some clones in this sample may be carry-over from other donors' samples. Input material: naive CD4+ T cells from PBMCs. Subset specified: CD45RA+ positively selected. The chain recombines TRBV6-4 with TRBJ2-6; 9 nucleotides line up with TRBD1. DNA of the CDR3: TGTGCCAGCAGTTCCAACAGGGGGCTCGACTCTGGGGCCAACGTCCTGACTTTC. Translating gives CASSSNRGLDSGANVLTF.